This T cell receptor beta chain stems from a study of blood T cell repertoires in COVID-19. At the level of the study: The samples span acute and convalescent COVID-19 from the United States, Italy and Spain. In each case, the material was cDNA or gDNA derived from T cells, B-cell-depleted T cells, or PBMCs.

Methods used by the authors: Using reference gene primer amplification, nucleated cell counts were estimated. The data were produced by immunoSEQ multiplex PCR, yet TCRdb's version contains in-frame clones alone and is incomplete. The V and J calls and clone size come from that table; D and trimming were worked out from the DNA. The sample carries approximately 130,000 clones, approximately 77% recorded once. Germline trimming cut 3 bases from V and 6 bases from J; bases unmatched to any gene: 9. The CDR3 sequence is 14 residues long. Per the germline V gene, CDR1 is SGHRS and CDR2 is YFSETQ. The chain recombines TRBV5-1 with TRBJ2-7; 7 positions agree with TRBD1. This TCR came from an elderly man with acute or convalescent COVID-19. Input material: peripheral blood. CDR3 sequence (DNA): TGCGCCAGCAGCTCTGACAGGGTGGTGACCGAGCAGTACTTC. Translating gives CASSSDRVVTEQYF.